These 27 T cell receptor beta chains originate from one sample sequenced in a study of blood T cell repertoires in COVID-19. Clones were read by immunoSEQ multiplex PCR, and TCRdb kept only the in-frame ones, dropping some. The sample has roughly 300,000 clones, roughly 83% seen once. Sequencing was performed on peripheral blood. The receptors come from a human donor with COVID-19, enrolled during active disease. The donor label of this sample is uncertain.

The chain has TRBV11-3 and TRBJ2-7; 10 bases are shared with TRBD1. J was trimmed by 7 bases and V by 5 bases; bases with no gene match: 5. CDR3 size: 13 residues. Germline lookup yields CDR1 SGHNT and CDR2 YENEEA. The DNA for the CDR3 is TGTGCCAGCAGCCTGGACAGGGGGGGAGAGCAGTACTTC. As protein: CASSLDRGGEQYF.

The chain joins TRBV19 to TRBJ1-1, with 8 bases lining up with TRBD1. V dropped 5 bases and J dropped 1; count of bases not matched to a gene: 9. The germline V gene encodes CDR1 LNHDA and CDR2 SQIVND (reference sequence). The CDR3 is made up of 16 amino acids. CDR3 DNA: TGTGCCAGTAGTCGGGACAGGTTTGGACCGAACACTGAAGCTTTCTTT. Translated, it gives CASSRDRFGPNTEAFF.

The chain is built from TRBV29-1 and TRBJ1-1, with D maybe TRBD1 (6 bases). Looked up from germline, CDR1 is SQVTM and CDR2 is ANQGSEA. This CDR3 has 13 residues. Between the trimmed V and J ends, which lost 6 bases and 0 bases, there was a span of 11 bases. DNA for the CDR3: TGCAGCGTAGGGGGGGCCCTGAACACTGAAGCTTTCTTT. Protein: CSVGGALNTEAFF.

About this clone: The sample holds other DNA sequences that translate to the same CDR3. This chain joins TRBV9 and TRBJ2-3; 15 nucleotides align to TRBD2. This CDR3 is 16 amino acids long. The V gene's germline CDR1 is SGDLS and CDR2 YYNGEE. V was pared by 4 bases and J by 5 bases, with 5 bases of the junction left unmatched. The CDR3 sequence: CASSPMGLAGGDTQYF. CDR3 sequence (DNA): TGTGCCAGCAGCCCCATGGGACTAGCGGGAGGAGATACGCAGTATTTT.

This clone appeared a single time. V gene TRBV28 combines with J gene TRBJ2-7; D gene ambiguous. This CDR3 comprises 14 residues. Between the trimmed V and J ends, which lost 4 bases and 0 bases, there was a span of 10 bases. Germline V gene data show CDR1 as MDHEN and CDR2 as SYDVKM. The CDR3 DNA follows: TGTGCCAGCAGTTCCGCGAACCCCTCCTACGAGCAGTACTTC. Translating it yields CASSSANPSYEQYF.

The CDR3 coding sequence is TGTGCCAGCTCACCACCCACTGCCAGGGAGAACACTGAAGCTTTCTTT. Protein sequence: CASSPPTARENTEAFF. V is TRBV18 and J is TRBJ1-1, with TRBD1 as a possible D gene (5 bases). The CDR3 contains 16 residues. Germline V gene sequence: CDR1 KGHSH, CDR2 LQKENI. V lost 0 bases and J 1 base, leaving 12 bases between the germline ends.

This clone showed up just once. The chain links TRBV7-3 to TRBJ2-3, with TRBD1 identical over 9 bases. The CDR3 spans 15 residues. Trimming cost V 4 bases and J 7 bases; bases outside gene matches: 9. Germline V lookup: CDR1 SGHTA, CDR2 FQGTGA. In DNA form, the CDR3 reads TGTGCCAGCAGCTCAACAAATGACAGGGGGAATACGCAGTATTTT. Its translation is CASSSTNDRGNTQYF.

This clone has more than one count but fewer than ten. J is TRBJ2-3 and V is TRBV6-5; D gene unclear. V was shortened by 2 bases and J by 5 bases, with 2 bases between the two germline ends. The CDR3 runs 11 residues. Per the germline V gene, CDR1 is MNHEY and CDR2 is SVGAGI. CDR3 nucleotide sequence: TGTGCCAGCAGTTACCTAGATACGCAGTATTTT. Translated: CASSYLDTQYF.

The J gene is TRBJ2-7, the V gene TRBV5-6; 9 positions agree with TRBD1. CDR1 SGHDT and CDR2 YYEEEE come from the germline V gene. CDR3 size: 14 residues. J was trimmed by 2 bases and V by 0 bases; bases with no gene match: 0. The CDR3 DNA reads TGTGCCAGCAGCTTGGGGACAGGGGCCTACGAGCAGTACTTC. Translation gives CASSLGTGAYEQYF.

This clone is a singleton in its sample. V and J are TRBV7-8 and TRBJ2-4, with D maybe TRBD2 (5 bases). V was shortened by 6 bases and J by 0 bases, with 15 bases between the two germline ends. The CDR3 has 16 amino acids. Germline V gene sequence: CDR1 SGHVS, CDR2 FQNEAQ. The CDR3 is CASSGLSLLAKNIQYF. CDR3 DNA sequence: TGTGCCAGCAGTGGACTGTCGCTGCTAGCCAAAAACATTCAGTACTTC.

The V and J genes are TRBV2 and TRBJ2-1; the match to TRBD2 covers 7 bases. This CDR3 region has 15 residues. CDR1 is SNHLY and CDR2 is FYNNEI in the germline V gene. The ends lost 8 bases at V and 5 bases at J; junction bases unmatched: 12. CDR3 protein: CASAPPGGLNNEQFF. CDR3 nucleotides: TGTGCCAGCGCACCACCGGGGGGACTCAACAATGAGCAGTTCTTC.

This clone came up many times. The chain combines TRBV28 with TRBJ1-2; 7 nucleotides line up with TRBD1. Germline trimming cut 5 bases from V and 4 bases from J; bases unmatched to any gene: 10. This CDR3 comprises 15 residues. Germline V gives CDR1 MDHEN, CDR2 SYDVKM. In DNA, the CDR3 is TGTGCCAGCAGTCCAAAGGGACAGCCTCTCTATGGCTACACCTTC. Its translation: CASSPKGQPLYGYTF.

The chain is built from TRBV19 and TRBJ1-5, with a possible D match to TRBD1 (6 bases). The germline CDR1 and CDR2 sequences are LNHDA and SQIVND (reference sequence). CDR3 length: 15 residues. The V end lost 1 base, the J end lost 4 bases, and 11 bases lay between the germline ends. CDR3 in amino acids: CASSIGTGYNQPQHF. The CDR3 nucleotides read TGTGCCAGTAGTATAGGCACAGGGTATAATCAGCCCCAGCATTTT.

The rearrangement joins TRBV3-1 (or the pseudogene TRBV3-2) to TRBJ1-1; a weak D match, TRBD1 (6 bases). The CDR3 totals 15 residues. Trimming stripped 1 base from V and 7 bases from J, with 16 bases between. Germline V gene data show CDR1 as LGHDT and CDR2 as YNNKEL (reference sequence). The CDR3 spells CASSQVKTGTYEAFF. As DNA, the CDR3 is TGTGCCAGCAGCCAAGTCAAAACAGGGACGTATGAAGCTTTCTTT.

The chain has TRBV5-1 and TRBJ1-2; D perhaps matches TRBD1 (6 bases). V lost 4 bases to trimming and J lost 4 bases, with 20 bases between them. The CDR3 sequence is 16 residues long. CDR1 and CDR2 from the germline V gene are SGHRS and YFSETQ. CDR3 protein: CASSPGLGQGSYGYTF. The CDR3, as DNA: TGCGCCAGCAGCCCAGGTTTAGGGCAGGGGAGCTATGGCTACACCTTC. The variable domain in full, completed from reference TRBV5-1 and TRBJ1-2, reads KAGVTQTPRYLIKTRGQQVTLSCSPISGHRSVSWYQQTPGQGLQFLFEYFSETQRNKGNFPGRFSGRQFSNSRSEMNVSTLELGDSALYLCASSPGLGQGSYGYTFGSGTRLTVV.

This sequence joins TRBV7-8 and TRBJ2-1; D remains ambiguous. Germline CDR1 is SGHVS and CDR2 is FQNEAQ. V was shortened by 4 bases and J by 0 bases, with 13 bases between the two germline ends. This CDR3 contains 16 residues. The CDR3 loop reads CASSSAVDSSYNEQFF. In nucleotides, the CDR3 is TGTGCCAGCAGCTCAGCTGTTGATAGCTCCTACAATGAGCAGTTCTTC.

This chain uses TRBV13 with TRBJ1-1, with TRBD1 matching over 7 bases. Trimming took 0 bases from V and 10 from J; bases not matched to a gene: 8. This CDR3 has 14 amino acids. CDR1 is PRHDT and CDR2 is FYEKMQ in the germline V gene (reference sequence). CDR3 in amino acids: CASSLGDRKGRAFF. The CDR3 bases are TGTGCCAGCAGCTTAGGGGACAGGAAAGGTAGAGCTTTCTTT.

The chain couples TRBV19 to TRBJ2-2, with 13 bases matching TRBD2. The germline V gene encodes CDR1 LNHDA and CDR2 SQIVND (reference sequence). Losses at the gene ends were 6 bases for V and 4 bases for J; bases not matched to a gene: 5. The CDR3 is 16 residues long. The CDR3 DNA reads TGTGCCAGTAGAGCCCGGACTAGCGGGAGCACCGGGGAGCTGTTTTTT. It translates to CASRARTSGSTGELFF. Together with reference TRBV19 and TRBJ2-2, the CDR3 gives the full variable domain: DGGITQSPKYLFRKEGQNVTLSCEQNLNHDAMYWYRQDPGQGLRLIYYSQIVNDFQKGDIAEGYSVSREKKESFPLTVTSAQKNPTAFYLCASRARTSGSTGELFFGEGSRLTVL.

The chain joins TRBV19 to TRBJ1-5, with D maybe TRBD1 (6 bases). There are 17 residues in the CDR3. Trimming removed 3 bases from V and 4 bases from J, with 19 bases in between. Per germline, CDR1 LNHDA and CDR2 SQIVND (reference sequence). The CDR3 DNA reads TGTGCCAGTAGTATTGCTAGGGAGTTCGGACAGAATCAGCCCCAGCATTTT. Translation gives CASSIAREFGQNQPQHF.

The V call is TRBV2, the J call TRBJ1-1; 10 nucleotides match TRBD1. This CDR3 is 15 amino acids long. CDR1 is SNHLY and CDR2 is FYNNEI in the germline V gene. Unmatched junction bases numbered 5, after V lost 6 bases and J lost 1 base. The CDR3 bases are TGTGCCAGCAGGGGGGACAGGGGCCGGAACACTGAAGCTTTCTTT. Its translation: CASRGDRGRNTEAFF.

The chain couples TRBV5-1 to TRBJ1-1, with D tentatively TRBD1 (6 bases). V lost 0 bases to trimming and J lost 0 bases, with 12 bases between them. The CDR3 loop spans 16 amino acids. The germline gives CDR1 SGHRS, CDR2 YFSETQ. CDR3 DNA: TGCGCCAGCAGCTTGGCCGCACAGGGAGTGAACACTGAAGCTTTCTTT. Translated, it gives CASSLAAQGVNTEAFF.

The chain is built from TRBV6-4 and TRBJ1-6; 8 bases agree with TRBD1. The CDR3 contains 15 residues. CDR1 is MRHNA, CDR2 SNTAGT, per germline. Losses at the gene ends were 5 bases for V and 9 bases for J; bases not matched to a gene: 9. The CDR3 sequence: CASSRKDRVGSPLHF. The CDR3 nucleotides are TGTGCCAGCAGTCGCAAGGACAGGGTAGGTTCACCCCTCCACTTT.

V gene TRBV28 combines with J gene TRBJ1-4; TRBD1 might be the D (6 bases). Trimming took off 3 bases at V and 4 bases at J, with 9 bases between the two ends. Germline assignment: CDR1 MDHEN and CDR2 SYDVKM. CDR3 length equals 14 residues. CDR3 bases: TGTGCCAGCAGTTTGACAGGCCTTAATGAAAAACTGTTTTTT. Amino acids: CASSLTGLNEKLFF.

The chain links TRBV9 to TRBJ2-3; D gene ambiguous. The germline V gene encodes CDR1 SGDLS and CDR2 YYNGEE. V was cut by 4 bases and J by 4 bases, with 16 bases left in between. This CDR3 comprises 15 residues. CDR3 sequence (DNA): TGTGCCAGCAGCCCTTCGCTAGGTTTCGCAGATACGCAGTATTTT. Its protein is CASSPSLGFADTQYF.

J is TRBJ2-7 and V is TRBV10-3, with 13 bases that match TRBD2. The CDR3 runs to 14 residues. V lost 10 bases and J lost 4; bases outside the gene matches: 7. Germline V gene sequence: CDR1 ENHRY, CDR2 SYGVKD. CDR3 sequence reads: CATALAGGDYEQYF. CDR3 DNA: TGTGCCACCGCACTAGCGGGAGGGGATTACGAGCAGTACTTC.

J is TRBJ1-3 and V is TRBV11-3, with 8 bases fitting TRBD1. The CDR3 has 14 residues. Germline CDR1 and CDR2: SGHNT and YENEEA. V shed 8 bases, J shed 0 bases, and the junction held 3 bases outside the gene matches. The CDR3 DNA is TGTGCCAGCTCCGACAGGGGCTCTGGAAACACCATATATTTT. Amino acid sequence: CASSDRGSGNTIYF.

The chain is built from TRBV4-2 and TRBJ2-7; TRBD1 matches at 10 bases. V lost 2 bases to trimming and J lost 4 bases; unmatched junction nucleotides: 5. CDR1 and CDR2 (germline): LGHNA, YNFKEQ. The CDR3 extends over 15 amino acids. CDR3: CASSQPGQGVYEQYF. The CDR3 DNA reads as TGTGCCAGCAGCCAACCCGGACAGGGGGTTTACGAGCAGTACTTC.